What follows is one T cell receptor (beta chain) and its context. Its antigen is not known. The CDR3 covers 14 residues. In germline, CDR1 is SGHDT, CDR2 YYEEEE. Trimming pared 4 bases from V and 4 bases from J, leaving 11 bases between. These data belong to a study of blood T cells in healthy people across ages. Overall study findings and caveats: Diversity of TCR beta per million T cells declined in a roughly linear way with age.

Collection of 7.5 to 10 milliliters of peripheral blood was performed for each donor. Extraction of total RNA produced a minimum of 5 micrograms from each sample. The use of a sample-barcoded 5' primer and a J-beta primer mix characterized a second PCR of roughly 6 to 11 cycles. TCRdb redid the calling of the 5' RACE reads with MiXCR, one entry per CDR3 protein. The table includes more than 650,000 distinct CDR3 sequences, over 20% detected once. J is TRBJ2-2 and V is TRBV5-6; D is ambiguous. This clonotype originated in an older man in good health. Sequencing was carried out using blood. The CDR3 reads CASSLRAGTGELFF. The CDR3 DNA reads TGTGCCAGCAGCCTTCGGGCCGGCACCGGGGAGCTGTTTTTT.